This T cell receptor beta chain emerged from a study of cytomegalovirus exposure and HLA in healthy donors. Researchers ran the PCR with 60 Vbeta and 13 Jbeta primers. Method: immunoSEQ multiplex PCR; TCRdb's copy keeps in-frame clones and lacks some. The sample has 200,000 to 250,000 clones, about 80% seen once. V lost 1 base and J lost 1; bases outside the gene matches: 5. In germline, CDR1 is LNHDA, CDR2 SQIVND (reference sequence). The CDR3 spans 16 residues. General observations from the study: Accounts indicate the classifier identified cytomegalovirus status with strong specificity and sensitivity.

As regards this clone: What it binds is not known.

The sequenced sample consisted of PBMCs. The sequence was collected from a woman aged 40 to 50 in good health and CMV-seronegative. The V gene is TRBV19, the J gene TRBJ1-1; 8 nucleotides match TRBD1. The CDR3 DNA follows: TGTGCCAGTAGTATAGTTCGACAGGGGAAGAACACTGAAGCTTTCTTT. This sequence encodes CASSIVRQGKNTEAFF.